A single TCR beta chain is shown here with its context. A single count supports this clone. The specificity of this receptor is unknown. No qualities accompany the bases; no much larger clone lies one base away. V is cut by 0 bases and J by 4 bases, and the space between the germline ends is 6 bases. From the cysteine through the phenylalanine, the CDR3 covers 13 amino acids. Of all the DNA, just the CDR3 is kept, 39 bases in frame from base 1. The germline V gene gives CDR1 as SGDLS and CDR2 as YYNGEE. The data are from a study of blood T cell repertoires in COVID-19 (dated by TCRdb to the early 2020s). Some background on the complete study: Samples from collaborators originated in the United States, Italy and Spain and spanned both the acute and convalescent phases of COVID-19. The prospective study material was composed of cDNA or gDNA derived from T cells, B-cell-depleted T cells, or PBMCs. The dataset comprised deeply sampled blood TCRbeta repertoires from subjects exposed to, actively infected with, or recovered from COVID-19. A freely available public database, intended as a resource for researchers studying the immune response to SARS-CoV-2, is where the repertoires were released. Samples were obtained from the ongoing ImmuneRACE study (first 160 participants) and from 1,254 subjects provided by 6 global collaborators. A de-identified subject ID, COVID-19 status, age in years and sex were almost always included in the sample metadata. HLA class I and class II types, where available, came from metadata supplied by the sample provider rather than from assay-based typing.

Participants in the prospective study were enrolled through a virtual design, were aged roughly 18 to 95 years, and lived in roughly 24 United States geographic areas. In the prospective study, participants were assigned to cohorts based on the clinical history participants reported in a screening survey and a study questionnaire. ImmuneRACE Cohort 3 recovered participants were defined by two consecutive negative NP/OP PCR tests, healthcare professional clearance, or symptom resolution. Each participant in the prospective study had whole blood, serum and a nasopharyngeal or oropharyngeal swab collected by mobile phlebotomists. Additional blood draws and questionnaires over an approximately two-month period could optionally be provided by prospective study participants. Prospective study blood samples were shipped either frozen or at room temperature before DNA extraction. Here is what the overall study found, with its caveats: The amount of clinical and demographic metadata varied by source and participant and was provided uncurated.

The immunoSEQ Assay, a bias-controlled multiplex PCR, was used to amplify TCRbeta CDR3 regions from genomic DNA. The authors processed their data as follows. Within the assay, amplification of reference gene primers was used to estimate how many nucleated cells each sample contained. To quantify the absolute abundance of each unique TCRbeta CDR3 rearrangement, sequence reads were collapsed and filtered. For each sample, productive Simpson clonality was calculated as the square root of Simpson's diversity index over productive rearrangements. TCRdb took this table from immuneACCESS and kept in-frame rearrangements with V and J called. Such tables lack part of the clones; where checked against another copy, unresolved V genes explain under half of the gap, and the rest is unexplained. From that table come the V and J calls and clone size; the DNA was used to work out D and trimming. The sample yields roughly 250,000 clones; 70% to 90% were counted once. 1.5% to 2% of the sample goes to the ten largest clones.

In this chain, TRBV9 is recombined with TRBJ2-3; perhaps TRBD1 is the D gene, with 5 bases matching. This receptor was obtained from a woman aged 45-59 years who had recovered from COVID-19. The sequencing input was PBMCs or T cells enriched from blood (not recorded which). The CDR3 region has the sequence CASSVGGADTQYF. The DNA sequence is as follows: TGTGCCAGCAGCGTAGGGGGCGCAGATACGCAGTATTTT.